This entry lists 15 T cell receptor beta chains sequenced from one sample in a study of T cell clonotyping in hematopoietic cell transplantation. Generated by immunoSEQ multiplex PCR, the TCRdb table keeps only in-frame clones and is missing some. The table shows some 3,500 clones, with around 70% occurring only once. The sample in question was peripheral blood mononuclear cells, obtained 30 days after allogeneic stem cell transplant. These receptors all stem from a male patient aged 35-55 years who had an allogeneic stem cell transplant from an unrelated donor, so the T cells may come from the graft donor. Some clones in this sample may be carry-over from other donors' samples.

J is TRBJ1-2 and V is TRBV6-5; D remains unclear. The germline CDR1 and CDR2 sequences are MNHEY and SVGAGI. The CDR3 spans 14 residues. Trimming cost V 5 bases and J 2 bases, with 12 bases left between them. CDR3 sequence: CASSNSAANYGYTF. The CDR3 bases are TGTGCCAGCAGTAACAGTGCAGCGAACTATGGCTACACCTTC.

The CDR3 nucleotides are TGTGCCAGCAGTTCCCGGGAGGCGGAAATAGGCTACACCTTC. Its protein is CASSSREAEIGYTF. V gene TRBV2 combines with J gene TRBJ1-2; D ambiguous. The ends were cut back, 5 bases at V and 8 bases at J, with 18 bases in the middle. This CDR3 has 14 residues. Germline CDR1 SNHLY, CDR2 FYNNEI.

This clone was seen only a few times. The chain recombines TRBV11-2 with TRBJ2-2, with D tentatively TRBD2 (6 bases). The CDR3 length is 16 residues. Germline V gene data show CDR1 as SGHAT and CDR2 as FQNNGV. Trimming removed 5 bases at V and 3 bases at J, with 16 bases between. This CDR3 is CASSHGGRVDTGELFF. The CDR3 nucleotides read TGTGCCAGCAGCCACGGGGGAAGGGTGGACACCGGGGAGCTGTTTTTT.

In this sample, this clone turned up a few times. J is TRBJ1-2 and V is TRBV21-1; no DNA check was done on the table's D call, TRBD1. TRBV21-1 is a listed pseudogene. The CDR3 length is 14 residues. The CDR3 DNA follows: TGTGCCAGCAGCAAAGGTGGGACAGGGCATGGCTACACCTTC. Translated, it gives CASSKGGTGHGYTF.

The V and J genes are TRBV18 and TRBJ1-4; D may be TRBD1 (6 bases). CDR1 and CDR2 from the germline V gene are KGHSH and LQKENI. V was clipped by 6 bases and J by 8 bases, with 16 bases between them. The CDR3 loop spans 14 amino acids. The CDR3 DNA follows: TGTGCCAGCTCCAAACGGGCAGGGGAGGAAAAACTGTTTTTT. Residues: CASSKRAGEEKLFF.

The rearrangement uses TRBV19 and TRBJ1-1; unclear D gene. The ends were cut back, 3 bases at V and 6 bases at J, with 8 bases in the middle. The CDR3 extends over 12 amino acids. From germline, CDR1 is LNHDA and CDR2 SQIVND (reference sequence). The CDR3 nucleotides are TGTGCCAGTAGTATCGGGCGCGCTGAAGCTTTCTTT. Translated, it gives CASSIGRAEAFF.

This chain connects TRBV28 to TRBJ1-5; tentatively, D is TRBD1 (5 bases). V shed 4 bases and J shed 7 bases, with 14 bases lying between them. Germline V gene data show CDR1 as MDHEN and CDR2 as SYDVKM. The CDR3 length is 14 residues. The CDR3 sequence is CASSSQGMLQPQHF. The CDR3 nucleotides are TGTGCCAGCAGTTCTCAGGGTATGTTGCAGCCCCAGCATTTT.

V and J are TRBV2 and TRBJ1-1; D not resolved. Trimming pared 6 bases from V and 4 bases from J, leaving 15 bases between. The CDR3 sequence is 14 residues long. The V gene's germline CDR1 is SNHLY and CDR2 FYNNEI. The CDR3 sequence: CASSEIGPTTEAFF. In DNA form, the CDR3 reads TGTGCCAGCAGCGAGATCGGTCCGACCACTGAAGCTTTCTTT.

This clone turned up a few times. CDR3 sequence: CASSPRTTIQETQYF. DNA for the CDR3: TGTGCCAGCTCACCGCGGACTACCATACAAGAGACCCAGTACTTC. This chain uses TRBV18 with TRBJ2-5; tentative D call: TRBD2 (6 bases). The CDR3 is 15 residues long. V dropped 3 bases and J dropped 2 bases, with 13 bases sitting between them. The germline gives CDR1 KGHSH, CDR2 LQKENI.

This chain links TRBV30 with TRBJ1-6; D unclear. Trimming pared 1 base from V and 7 bases from J, leaving 8 bases between. The CDR3 is 13 amino acids. Per the germline V gene, CDR1 is GTSNPN and CDR2 is SVGIG (reference sequence). The CDR3 loop reads CAWSAGDNSPLHF. In DNA, the CDR3 is TGTGCCTGGAGTGCAGGAGACAATTCACCCCTCCACTTT. The entire variable domain, with the rest obtained from reference TRBV30 and TRBJ1-6, is as follows: SQTIHQWPATLVQPVGSPLSLECTVEGTSNPNLYWYRQAAGRGLQLLFYSVGIGQISSEVPQNLSASRPQDRQFILSSKKLLLSDSGFYLCAWSAGDNSPLHFGNGTRLTVT.

This clone was detected only once. CDR3 nucleotides: TGTGCCAGCATCCCTTCCCAAGGTGTCAACTATGGCTACACCTTC. Residues: CASIPSQGVNYGYTF. J is TRBJ1-2 and V is TRBV6-6, with D hard to call. The CDR3 spans 15 residues. V shed 7 bases and J shed 2 bases, with 17 bases lying between them. The V gene's germline CDR1 is MNHNY and CDR2 SVGAGI (reference sequence).

J is TRBJ1-1 and V is TRBV6-5; D remains ambiguous. This CDR3 region has 14 residues. Per the germline V gene, CDR1 is MNHEY and CDR2 is SVGAGI. The V end was cut by 2 bases, the J end by 8 bases, with 15 bases between. CDR3 sequence reads: CASSYTTGRAEAFF. The CDR3 DNA reads as TGTGCCAGCAGTTACACCACGGGTCGGGCGGAAGCTTTCTTT.

The chain carries TRBV7-8 and TRBJ1-6, with TRBD1 matching 8 bases. After removal of 5 bases from V and 8 bases from J, the junction contained 5 bases not matched to a gene. Germline V gene sequence: CDR1 SGHVS, CDR2 FQNEAQ. The CDR3 consists of 14 residues. CDR3 amino acids: CASSLQGADSPLHF. The CDR3 nucleotides are TGTGCCAGCAGCCTTCAGGGGGCGGATTCACCCCTCCACTTT.

This chain uses TRBV5-8 with TRBJ1-4; the D is unclear. CDR3 length: 17 residues. Germline CDR1 is SGHTS and CDR2 is YDEGEE. V dropped 4 bases and J dropped 4 bases, with 20 bases sitting between them. CDR3 sequence (DNA): TGTGCCAGCAGCAGGAGGGAATCTCCGTGGGTTAATGAAAAACTGTTTTTT. Protein sequence: CASSRRESPWVNEKLFF.

The chain couples TRBV27 to TRBJ2-2; 7 nucleotides agree with TRBD1. The J segment lost 5 bases and the V segment lost 2 bases, leaving 2 bases of the junction unmatched. Germline V CDR1 and CDR2: MNHEY, SMNVEV (reference sequence). The CDR3 has 14 residues. CDR3 amino acids: CASSLQGVTGELFF. CDR3 nucleotide sequence: TGTGCCAGCAGTTTACAGGGGGTAACCGGGGAGCTGTTTTTT.